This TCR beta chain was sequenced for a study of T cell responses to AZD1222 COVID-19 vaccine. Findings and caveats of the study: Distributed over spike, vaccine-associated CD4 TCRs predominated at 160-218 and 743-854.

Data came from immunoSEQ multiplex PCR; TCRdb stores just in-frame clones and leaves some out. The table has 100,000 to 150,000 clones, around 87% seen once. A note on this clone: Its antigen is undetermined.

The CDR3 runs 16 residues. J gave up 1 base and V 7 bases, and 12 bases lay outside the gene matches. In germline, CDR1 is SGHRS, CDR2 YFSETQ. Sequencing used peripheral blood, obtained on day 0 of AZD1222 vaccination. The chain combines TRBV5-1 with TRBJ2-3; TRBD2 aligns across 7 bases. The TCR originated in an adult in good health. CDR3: CASRKIPSGGTDTQYF. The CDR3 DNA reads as TGCGCCAGCCGAAAGATTCCTAGCGGAGGCACAGATACGCAGTATTTT.